These 22 T cell receptor beta chains were sequenced from one sample in a study of blood T cell repertoires in COVID-19. TCRdb keeps only in-frame clones here, not all; method: immunoSEQ multiplex PCR. In the table there are about 63,000 clones, about 73% of which are singletons. The material sequenced was peripheral blood. The receptors shown here come from a woman older than 75 with acute or convalescent COVID-19.

The V and J genes are TRBV6-5 and TRBJ1-1, with 7 bases that match TRBD1. The CDR3 sequence is 16 residues long. Germline V lookup: CDR1 MNHEY, CDR2 SVGAGI. Trimming removed 3 bases from V and 2 bases from J; junction bases left unmatched: 9. CDR3 DNA sequence: TGTGCCAGCAGTTATGGGACAGCCGTGGGAAACACTGAAGCTTTCTTT. Translation: CASSYGTAVGNTEAFF.

The V gene is TRBV4-1, the J gene TRBJ1-2; 9 bases fit TRBD1. With 0 bases clipped from V and 8 bases from J, the junction kept 16 bases outside the gene matches. This CDR3 is 18 amino acids long. From germline, CDR1 is MGHRA and CDR2 YSYEKL. CDR3 sequence: CASSQDLYGTGGAEGYTF. In DNA form, the CDR3 reads TGCGCCAGCAGCCAAGATCTTTACGGCACAGGGGGCGCGGAGGGCTACACCTTC.

This sequence joins TRBV6-2 or TRBV6-3 and TRBJ2-5, with 9 bases lining up with TRBD2. Looked up from germline, CDR1 is MNHEY and CDR2 is SVGEGT. The CDR3 runs to 17 residues. Unmatched junction bases numbered 14, after V lost 4 bases and J lost 5 bases. This CDR3 reads CASSSPLLAGGLETQYF. The CDR3 DNA follows: TGTGCCAGCAGTTCGCCCCTGCTGGCGGGAGGGCTGGAGACCCAGTACTTC.

The rearrangement links TRBV28 to TRBJ1-1, with 10 bases aligning to TRBD1. CDR3 length: 14 amino acids. Germline CDR1 is MDHEN and CDR2 is SYDVKM. With V trimmed by 5 bases and J by 8 bases, 8 bases remained unmatched. The CDR3 region is CASSTGQGGQEAFF. The CDR3 DNA sequence: TGTGCCAGCAGTACCGGACAGGGGGGACAGGAAGCTTTCTTT.

The chain links TRBV28 to TRBJ1-5, with 9 bases lining up with TRBD1. Trimming took 3 bases from V and 8 from J; bases not matched to a gene: 14. The CDR3 runs 17 residues. Germline V gene data show CDR1 as MDHEN and CDR2 as SYDVKM. In nucleotides, the CDR3 is TGTGCCAGCAGTTTGCTCCGGGACAGGGTGATTGGGGAGCCCCAGCATTTT. This sequence encodes CASSLLRDRVIGEPQHF.

This chain links TRBV28 with TRBJ2-7; 8 bases agree with TRBD2. The CDR3 is 14 residues long. Germline V lookup: CDR1 MDHEN, CDR2 SYDVKM. V lost 7 bases, J lost 5 bases, and 10 bases stayed unmatched. CDR3 DNA sequence: TGTGCCAGCAAATTTCCCGGGACTAGAAACGAGCAGTACTTC. Residues: CASKFPGTRNEQYF.

The chain employs TRBV5-1 and TRBJ2-1, with 11 nucleotides matching TRBD2. CDR1 SGHRS and CDR2 YFSETQ come from the germline V gene. Unmatched junction bases numbered 10, after V lost 5 bases and J lost 9 bases. This CDR3 region has 15 residues. The CDR3 region has the DNA TGCGCCAGCAGTCCTGTAGCGGGAGGGCCGGGTGAGCAGTTCTTC. Residues: CASSPVAGGPGEQFF.

The genes are TRBV6-6 and TRBJ1-2, with TRBD1 matching 7 bases. The CDR3 is 16 residues long. Germline loops: CDR1 MNHNY, CDR2 SVGAGI (reference sequence). The V segment lost 5 bases and the J segment 1 base; nucleotides outside the gene matches: 10. DNA of the CDR3: TGTGCCAGCAGTCCTAACAGGGGAGACTTTAACTATGGCTACACCTTC. Translating gives CASSPNRGDFNYGYTF.

The chain employs TRBV7-8 and TRBJ2-5; 7 bases agree with TRBD1. J gave up 5 bases and V 1 base, and 7 bases lay outside the gene matches. This CDR3 region has 15 residues. Germline assignment: CDR1 SGHVS and CDR2 FQNEAQ. CDR3 bases: TGTGCCAGCAGCTTAGATACAGGGGCAGCGGAGACCCAGTACTTC. It codes for CASSLDTGAAETQYF.

V is TRBV5-4 and J is TRBJ2-5; D might be TRBD1 (7 bases). Trimming shortened V by 0 bases and J by 9 bases, and 18 bases separated the two germline ends. This CDR3 is 15 amino acids long. Germline CDR1 reads SGHNT; CDR2 reads YYREEE (reference sequence). CDR3 DNA: TGTGCCAGCAGCTTGGTTGACAGGGACTGGGAGGCCCAGTACTTC. Translation gives CASSLVDRDWEAQYF.

V gene TRBV29-1 combines with J gene TRBJ2-2, with 7 bases matching TRBD2. The CDR3 has 13 residues. Germline CDR1 reads SQVTM; CDR2 reads ANQGSEA. Trimming at V came to 6 bases and at J to 5 bases, leaving 6 bases not matched to a gene. The chain's CDR3 is CSVSLGGTGELFF. The CDR3 DNA reads TGCAGCGTCTCCTTGGGGGGGACCGGGGAGCTGTTTTTT.

This clone was picked up a small number of times. The CDR3 sequence is CASSPTGGQVNTIYF. In DNA form, the CDR3 reads TGCGCCAGCAGCCCTACGGGGGGACAGGTGAACACCATATATTTT. The chain links TRBV4-1 to TRBJ1-3; 8 nucleotides match TRBD1. The germline CDR1 and CDR2 sequences are MGHRA and YSYEKL. V was clipped by 4 bases and J by 7 bases; unmatched bases: 9. This CDR3 has 15 residues.

The chain combines TRBV11-3 with TRBJ2-7; 7 nucleotides align to TRBD2. V was clipped by 0 bases and J by 2 bases; unmatched bases: 4. The CDR3 is 15 residues long. Germline CDR1 is SGHNT and CDR2 is YENEEA. The CDR3 bases are TGTGCCAGCAGCTTAGACCCGGGAGGCCCCTACGAGCAGTACTTC. Protein: CASSLDPGGPYEQYF.

V and J are TRBV2 and TRBJ2-3; TRBD2 aligns across 10 bases. This CDR3 spans 14 amino acids. Germline trimming cut 9 bases from V and 4 bases from J; bases unmatched to any gene: 7. From germline, CDR1 is SNHLY and CDR2 FYNNEI. CDR3 nucleotide sequence: TGTGCCAGTCAGCGGGAGGGACAGGCAGATACGCAGTATTTT. As protein: CASQREGQADTQYF.

The chain is built from TRBV19 and TRBJ1-4; TRBD1 matches 9 bases. CDR1 and CDR2 from the germline V gene are LNHDA and SQIVND (reference sequence). The V segment lost 5 bases and the J segment 9 bases; nucleotides outside the gene matches: 10. The CDR3 is made up of 15 amino acids. The CDR3 loop is CASSPDRGFVKKLFF. CDR3 nucleotides: TGTGCCAGTAGTCCAGACAGGGGGTTTGTGAAAAAACTGTTTTTT.

The genes are TRBV6-2 or TRBV6-3 and TRBJ1-3; D is ambiguous. Germline assignment: CDR1 MNHEY and CDR2 SVGEGT. The ends were cut back, 8 bases at V and 3 bases at J, with 14 bases in the middle. The CDR3 runs 14 residues. The CDR3 loop reads CASRRALVGNTIYF. Here the CDR3 DNA reads TGTGCCAGCCGCCGGGCATTGGTTGGAAACACCATATATTTT.

The chain links TRBV30 to TRBJ1-1; D might be TRBD1 (5 bases). This CDR3 has 11 amino acids. From germline, CDR1 is GTSNPN and CDR2 SVGIG (reference sequence). V was pared by 2 bases and J by 11 bases, with 12 bases between. CDR3 nucleotides: TGTGCCTGGAGTATCCCCGGGGGGGCTTTCTTT. Its protein is CAWSIPGGAFF. The variable domain in full, with the rest retrieved from reference TRBV30 and TRBJ1-1, is SQTIHQWPATLVQPVGSPLSLECTVEGTSNPNLYWYRQAAGRGLQLLFYSVGIGQISSEVPQNLSASRPQDRQFILSSKKLLLSDSGFYLCAWSIPGGAFFGQGTRLTVV.

The chain links TRBV19 to TRBJ1-1; 7 bases fit TRBD1. The CDR3 spans 16 residues. Germline values: CDR1 LNHDA, CDR2 SQIVND (reference sequence). Losses at the gene ends were 5 bases for V and 0 bases for J; bases not matched to a gene: 9. The CDR3 region is CASSSETGKMNTEAFF. CDR3 nucleotides: TGTGCCAGTAGTTCAGAGACAGGGAAAATGAACACTGAAGCTTTCTTT.

This clone appeared many times. The chain combines TRBV5-1 with TRBJ2-3; D unclear. The length of the CDR3 is 14 residues. In germline, CDR1 is SGHRS, CDR2 YFSETQ. Deletions cut 0 bases from V and 2 bases from J, with 7 bases between. CDR3 loop: CASSLDSYTDTQYF. The DNA for the CDR3 is TGCGCCAGCAGCTTGGACTCTTACACAGATACGCAGTATTTT.

This clone was counted a few times. The chain uses TRBV7-3 and TRBJ2-1; D remains unclear. V dropped 4 bases and J dropped 0 bases, with 10 bases sitting between them. The CDR3 runs to 15 residues. In germline, CDR1 is SGHTA, CDR2 FQGTGA. CDR3 residues: CASSSTKSSYNEQFF. In DNA form, the CDR3 reads TGTGCCAGCAGCTCGACAAAGAGCTCCTACAATGAGCAGTTCTTC.

The CDR3: CASSQELVAADHYEQYF. The CDR3 region has the DNA TGCGCCAGCAGCCAAGAATTGGTGGCAGCGGACCACTACGAGCAGTACTTC. The genes are TRBV4-3 and TRBJ2-7; tentative D call: TRBD2 (5 bases). The germline V gene encodes CDR1 LGHNA and CDR2 YSLEER. CDR3 length equals 17 residues. Between the trimmed V and J ends, which lost 0 bases and 3 bases, there was a span of 18 bases.

The chain is built from TRBV6-5 and TRBJ2-7, with D tentatively TRBD1 (6 bases). V dropped 6 bases and J dropped 0 bases, with 9 bases sitting between them. This CDR3 is built from 13 residues. Germline V gene lookup returns CDR1 MNHEY and CDR2 SVGAGI. The CDR3 reads CASRRTASYEQYF. CDR3 sequence (DNA): TGTGCCAGCAGGAGGACAGCCTCCTACGAGCAGTACTTC.